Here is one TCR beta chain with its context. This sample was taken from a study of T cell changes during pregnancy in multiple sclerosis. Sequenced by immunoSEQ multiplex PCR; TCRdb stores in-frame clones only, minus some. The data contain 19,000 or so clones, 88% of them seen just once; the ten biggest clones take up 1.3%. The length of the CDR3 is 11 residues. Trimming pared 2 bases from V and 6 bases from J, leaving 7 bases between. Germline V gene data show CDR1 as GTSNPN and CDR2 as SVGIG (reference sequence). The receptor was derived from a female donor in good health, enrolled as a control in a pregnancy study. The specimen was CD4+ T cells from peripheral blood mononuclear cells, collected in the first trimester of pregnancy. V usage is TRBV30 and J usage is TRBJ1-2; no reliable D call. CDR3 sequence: CAWSHMDGYTF. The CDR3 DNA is TGTGCCTGGAGTCACATGGATGGCTACACCTTC.